This TCR beta chain was sequenced in a study of chronic HIV infection and antiretroviral therapy. One entry per CDR3 protein, called by TCRdb with MiXCR from the 5' RACE reads. The table records 45,000 to 55,000 distinct CDR3 sequences, about a fifth of them present only once. The V segment lost 0 bases and the J segment 3 bases; nucleotides outside the gene matches: 7. This CDR3 comprises 15 residues. The V gene's germline CDR1 is DFQATT and CDR2 SNEGSKA (reference sequence). This TCR derives from an adult who had HIV and had not received antiretroviral therapy, or was an uninfected healthy control (not recorded which). Sequenced sample: peripheral blood. The gene calls are TRBV20-1 and TRBJ2-7; 8 bases fit TRBD1. The CDR3 nucleotides read TGCAGTGCTAGAGATTATGGACAGGGACTCTACGAGCAGTACTTC. It encodes CSARDYGQGLYEQYF.